Here is one T cell receptor (beta chain) with its context. Its matching antigen is unknown. These data come from a study of cytomegalovirus exposure and HLA in healthy donors. Repertoires were generated with immunoSEQ multiplex PCR, while TCRdb's copy carries only in-frame clones and drops some. The table has more than 150,000 clones, approximately 80% seen once. The CDR3 contains 15 residues. The trim removed 8 bases at V and 5 bases at J, leaving 10 bases unmatched. Germline values: CDR1 LNHNV, CDR2 YYDKDF (reference sequence). Study-level points and caveats: Cytomegalovirus-associated status was assigned to approximately 160 TCR beta chains.

The sequence was collected from a young man in good health and CMV-seropositive. The chain links TRBV15 to TRBJ1-5; 9 positions agree with TRBD1. Specimen: PBMCs. CDR3 sequence (DNA): TGTGCCACCCAACTTTCTGGACAGGGGTATCAGCCCCAGCATTTT. This codes for CATQLSGQGYQPQHF.